This T cell receptor beta chain was sequenced during a study of early T cells in non-severe SARS-CoV-2 infection. Study summary: The sequenced material was bulk RNA from unsorted whole blood, and its chains were unpaired.

Researchers tagged individual cDNA molecules with unique molecular identifiers. TCRdb redid the calling of the 5' RACE reads with MiXCR, one entry per CDR3 protein. The sample includes 45,000 or so distinct CDR3 sequences, roughly 4% of them seen just once. The length of the CDR3 is 17 residues. The ends were cut back, 4 bases at V and 8 bases at J, with 23 bases in the middle. Germline assignment: CDR1 SGHAT and CDR2 FQNNGV. There are many counts of this clonotype. This clonotype originated in an adult who was a healthcare worker with PCR-confirmed SARS-CoV-2 infection or an uninfected control (not recorded which). The genes are TRBV11-2 and TRBJ1-4; D call uncertain. Sequencing was carried out using whole blood. The CDR3 reads CASSSLGVGPGGEKLFF. The DNA for the CDR3 is TGTGCCAGCAGCTCCTTAGGCGTCGGTCCAGGCGGGGAAAAACTGTTTTTT.